One T cell receptor (beta chain) is described in this entry. The sample is drawn from a study of regulatory T cells in long-lasting Graves disease. Documented time point: newly diagnosed GD, antithyroid drugs for less than 3 months. PBMC RNA served as the TCR library source. It was by American Thyroid Association guidelines that Graves' disease was diagnosed. Through Arm-PCR of CDR3 regions and iRepertoire HTBI primers, TCR beta libraries were built. Authors' data handling: Samples collectively showed fewer than 80 TRBV and around 15 TRBJ segments. A single record per CDR3 protein comes from TCRdb applying MiXCR to the multiplex PCR reads. TCRdb, rather than the study authors, made the V and J calls. The data contain about 560,000 distinct CDR3 sequences, 16% of them singletons. This CDR3 has 14 amino acids. Germline V gene data show CDR1 as LGHNA and CDR2 as YNFKEQ. J lost 7 bases, V lost 1 base, and 7 bases had no gene match.

These sequences were also reported in another study, on T cells in Graves' hyperthyroidism and ophthalmopathy. That paper states: Graves' hyperthyroidism is called stable when ophthalmopathy does not progress within 18 months.

This receptor was identified in a man between 18 and 29 years old with Graves disease. The source was peripheral blood mononuclear cells (PBMCs), collected at new diagnosis, from a patient treated with antithyroid drugs. V usage is TRBV4-2 and J usage is TRBJ2-7, with 7 bases aligning to TRBD2. CDR3 sequence (DNA): TGTGCCAGCAGCCAAGGGGGTGGGGAGGGGGAGCAGTACTTC. This sequence encodes CASSQGGGEGEQYF.